This paragraph reports one T cell receptor beta chain. The antigen remains undetermined. This record belongs to a study of cytomegalovirus exposure and HLA in healthy donors. At the level of the study: A previous analysis identified 117 million unique TCR beta sequences derived from 180 million or so T cells. Whole-study results and caveats: Most TCRs appeared rarely, but some public TCRs recurred in many donors.

It was with 60 Vbeta and 13 Jbeta primers that the PCR ran. Sequenced by immunoSEQ multiplex PCR; TCRdb stores in-frame clones only, minus some. The sample has approximately 160,000 clones; about 71% are singletons. The CDR3 length is 16 residues. Losses at the gene ends were 3 bases for V and 6 bases for J; bases not matched to a gene: 9. In germline, CDR1 is SGHDT, CDR2 YYEEEE. The sequence derives from a woman aged 35 to 49 in good health and CMV-seropositive. Input material: PBMCs. This rearrangement joins TRBV5-6 to TRBJ1-5, with 10 bases identical to TRBD1. The CDR3 spells CASSWAGTGAFQPQHF. The CDR3, as DNA: TGTGCCAGCAGCTGGGCCGGGACAGGGGCCTTTCAGCCCCAGCATTTT.